This TCR beta chain was identified during a study of blood T cell repertoires in COVID-19. The length of the CDR3 is 16 residues. CDR1 and CDR2 (germline): SGHTA, FQGNSA. V trimming: 4 bases; J trimming: 7 bases; junction bases outside the gene matches: 11. The data were produced by immunoSEQ multiplex PCR, yet TCRdb's version contains in-frame clones alone and is incomplete. This sample carries some 54,000 clones, approximately 92% of them seen once, and the ten largest clones take approximately 2.3%. The genes are TRBV7-2 and TRBJ2-3, with 10 bases identical to TRBD2. The source of this sequence is a man in his sixties with acute or convalescent COVID-19. The specimen sequenced was peripheral blood. CDR3 DNA: TGTGCCAGCAGCTCCCAGGGGACTAGCGTGGCGAATACGCAGTATTTT. This encodes CASSSQGTSVANTQYF.